This T cell receptor (beta chain) is drawn from a study of blood T cells in healthy people across ages. Points from the study as a whole: TCR beta diversity correlated strongly with naive T cell percentage.

With 5 bases removed from V and 5 bases from J, the gap between germline ends came to 18 bases. Germline V gives CDR1 SGHAT, CDR2 FQDESV (reference sequence). This CDR3 has 15 residues. On this clonotype itself: What it binds is unknown.

A second PCR of about 6 to 11 cycles used a sample-barcoded 5' primer and a J-beta primer mix. One entry per CDR3 protein, called by TCRdb with MiXCR from the 5' RACE reads. Of about 800,000 distinct CDR3 sequences in the sample, roughly 60% were seen once. The sequence came from a man under 40 in good health. The rearrangement uses TRBV11-1 and TRBJ2-5; D gene unclear. The sequencing sample was made of blood. CDR3: CASSTYRIPAETQYF. CDR3 bases: TGTGCCAGCAGCACGTATAGGATTCCCGCGGAGACCCAGTACTTC.